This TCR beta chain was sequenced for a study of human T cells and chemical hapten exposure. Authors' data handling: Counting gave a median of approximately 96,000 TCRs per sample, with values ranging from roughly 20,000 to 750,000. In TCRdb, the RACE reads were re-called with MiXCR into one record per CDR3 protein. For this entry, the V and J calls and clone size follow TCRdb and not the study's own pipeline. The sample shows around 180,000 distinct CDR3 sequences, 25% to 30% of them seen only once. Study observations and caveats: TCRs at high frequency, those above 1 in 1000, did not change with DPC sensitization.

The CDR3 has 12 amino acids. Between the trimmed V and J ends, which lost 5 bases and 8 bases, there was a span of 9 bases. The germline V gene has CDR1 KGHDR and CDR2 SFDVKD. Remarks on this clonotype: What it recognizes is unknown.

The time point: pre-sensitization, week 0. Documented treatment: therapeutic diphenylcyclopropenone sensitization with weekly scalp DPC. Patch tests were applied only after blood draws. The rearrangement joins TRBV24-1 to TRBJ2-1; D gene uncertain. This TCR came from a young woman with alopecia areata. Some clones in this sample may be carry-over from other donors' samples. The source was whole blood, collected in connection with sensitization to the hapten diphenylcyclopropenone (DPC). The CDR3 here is CATSGPLDEQFF. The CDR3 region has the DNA TGTGCCACCAGTGGTCCTCTAGATGAGCAGTTCTTC.